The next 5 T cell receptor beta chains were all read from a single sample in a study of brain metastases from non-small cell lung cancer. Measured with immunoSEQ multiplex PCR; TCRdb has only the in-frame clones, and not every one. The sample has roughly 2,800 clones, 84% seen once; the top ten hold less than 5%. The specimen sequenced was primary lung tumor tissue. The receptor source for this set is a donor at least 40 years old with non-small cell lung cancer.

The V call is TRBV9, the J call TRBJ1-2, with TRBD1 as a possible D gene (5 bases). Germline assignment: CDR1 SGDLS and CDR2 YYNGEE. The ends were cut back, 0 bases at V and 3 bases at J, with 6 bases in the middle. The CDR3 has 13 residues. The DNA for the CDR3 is TGTGCCAGCAGCGTAGAGGGGTACTATGGCTACACCTTC. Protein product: CASSVEGYYGYTF.

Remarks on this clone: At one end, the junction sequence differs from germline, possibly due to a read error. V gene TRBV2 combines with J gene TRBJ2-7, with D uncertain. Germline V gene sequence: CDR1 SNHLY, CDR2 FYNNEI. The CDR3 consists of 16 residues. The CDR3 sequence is CVSNLQIGPSSYEQYF. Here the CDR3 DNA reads TGTGTCAGCAATCTTCAAATAGGTCCTAGCTCCTACGAGCAGTACTTC.

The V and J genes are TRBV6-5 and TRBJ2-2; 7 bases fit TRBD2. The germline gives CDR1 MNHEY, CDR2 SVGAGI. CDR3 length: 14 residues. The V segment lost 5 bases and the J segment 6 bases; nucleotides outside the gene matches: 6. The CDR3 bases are TGTGCCAGCAGTCTCGGACTAGGGGCCGGGGAGCTGTTTTTT. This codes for CASSLGLGAGELFF.

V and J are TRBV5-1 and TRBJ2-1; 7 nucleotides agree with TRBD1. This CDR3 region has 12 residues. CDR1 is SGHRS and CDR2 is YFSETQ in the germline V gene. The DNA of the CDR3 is TGCGTCACCCGGGCAGGGGGCAATGAGCAGTTCTTC. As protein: CVTRAGGNEQFF.

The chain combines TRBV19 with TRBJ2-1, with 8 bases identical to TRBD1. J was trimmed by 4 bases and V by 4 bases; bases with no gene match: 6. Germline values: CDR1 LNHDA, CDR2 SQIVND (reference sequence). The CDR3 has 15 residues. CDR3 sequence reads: CASSKGWTGYNEQFF. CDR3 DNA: TGTGCCAGTAGTAAAGGTTGGACAGGGTACAATGAGCAGTTCTTC.